This T cell receptor (beta chain) was sequenced in a study of OX40 agonist ivuxolimab in advanced cancers. Study in general: Hepatocellular carcinoma, melanoma, renal cell or head and neck cancer occurred in dose-escalation patients. Study-level points and caveats: Relative to CD4+ cells, CD8+ T cells on average had more expanded clones. Several nonresponders also turned out to have low normalized T-cell clonal expansion.

Autoimmune disease history or systemic immunosuppression excluded patients. Clones were read by immunoSEQ multiplex PCR, and TCRdb kept only the in-frame ones, dropping some. The sample shows some 100,000 clones, more than 80% of them seen only once. This CDR3 is built from 15 residues. The V end lost 5 bases, the J end lost 3 bases, and 16 bases lay between the germline ends. Germline V lookup: CDR1 LNHDA, CDR2 SQIVND (reference sequence). Note on this clone: As yet, its antigen is unknown.

The chain carries TRBV19 and TRBJ1-2; perhaps TRBD1 as D (5 bases). This clonotype was obtained from an adult with an advanced solid tumor such as melanoma, head and neck, liver or kidney cancer. Source: CD4+ or CD8+ T cells sorted from blood, taken in a trial of the OX40 agonist ivuxolimab. Written as DNA, the CDR3 is TGTGCCAGTAGTCCCGGGGGGGGTTGGGACTATGGCTACACCTTC. This gives the protein CASSPGGGWDYGYTF.